This T cell receptor (beta chain) was observed in a study of blood T cell repertoires in COVID-19. Background on the study: The United States, Italy and Spain supplied acute and convalescent COVID-19 samples.

Original methodology: Counts of nucleated cells, estimated from reference gene primer amplification, were obtained. Libraries were prepared by immunoSEQ multiplex PCR; TCRdb keeps only in-frame clonotypes and omits some of them. V and J calls plus clone size are reproduced from that table; the DNA served to infer D and trimming. The table includes 310,000 or so clones, roughly 86% detected once. Trimming left V 7 bases short and J 6 bases short, with 7 bases between. Germline CDR1 is MDHEN and CDR2 is SYDVKM. This CDR3 spans 11 amino acids. The TCR sequence derives from a man in his 70s with acute or convalescent COVID-19. Sequenced sample: peripheral blood. The chain employs TRBV28 and TRBJ2-4, with unresolved D. The CDR3 is CASTLRNIQYF. The CDR3 region has the DNA TGTGCCAGCACCCTCCGAAACATTCAGTACTTC.